The 10 T cell receptor beta chains given below trace back to one sample, sequenced in a study of T cell repertoires in cytomegalovirus infection (dated by TCRdb to between 2017 and 2020). The treatment or condition label, read with the paper, signifies: in vitro stimulation with specific CMV peptide epitopes to enrich CMV-specific T cells. The instrument was an Illumina HiSeq 1500. TCRdb reran the public reads through fastp at Q25 and MiXCR, keeping productive beta chains. Entries that share a CDR3 protein sequence are merged under the most common genes and DNA. The sample table holds more than 250,000 distinct CDR3 sequences, of which 25% were seen once. Of the sample, 10% to 15% is held by the ten largest clones. No cognate antigen is known for these TCRs. The material was cultured PBMCs, obtained from culture after CMV antigen stimulation. The receptor set was obtained from a human donor in good health (CMV status not recorded). Some clones in this sample may be carry-over from other donors' samples.

This clonotype appeared a single time. V gene TRBV6-1 combines with J gene TRBJ2-2, with TRBD2 matching 9 bases. Losses at the gene ends were 8 bases for V and 3 bases for J; bases not matched to a gene: 10. CDR1 is MNHNS, CDR2 SASEGT, per germline. The CDR3 has 16 residues. The CDR3 nucleotides read TGTGCCAGCCAAGCGAGATCTAGCGGGGACACCGGGGAGCTGTTTTTT. Its protein product is CASQARSSGDTGELFF.

The chain is built from TRBV5-1 and TRBJ2-1; D gene unclear. Trimming cost V 4 bases and J 2 bases, with 13 bases left between them. CDR1 is SGHRS, CDR2 YFSETQ, per germline. The CDR3 runs 15 residues. The CDR3 bases are TGCGCCAGCAGCGGTGGCTCTAACGCCTACAATGAGCAGTTCTTC. Residues: CASSGGSNAYNEQFF.

Only a few counts were recorded for this clonotype. The chain carries TRBV12-3 or TRBV12-4 and TRBJ1-6, with D perhaps matching TRBD1 (6 bases). This CDR3 region has 16 residues. Trimming left V 7 bases short and J 7 bases short, with 20 bases between. The CDR3 sequence is CASKEQGGLGNSPLHF. The CDR3 region has the DNA TGTGCCAGCAAGGAACAGGGAGGCTTGGGGAATTCACCCCTCCACTTT.

The CDR3 sequence: CASSLARLAESTDTQYF. The CDR3 coding sequence is TGTGCCAGCAGCTTAGCCAGACTAGCGGAGAGCACAGATACGCAGTATTTT. V is TRBV7-2 and J is TRBJ2-3; the match to TRBD2 covers 9 bases. CDR3 length equals 17 residues. Germline V CDR1 and CDR2: SGHTA, FQGNSA. Trimming removed 0 bases from V and 0 bases from J; junction bases left unmatched: 4.

This clonotype has more than one count but fewer than ten. This chain links TRBV4-1 with TRBJ2-6, with a weak D call TRBD2 (5 bases). The CDR3 runs 16 residues. V lost 0 bases to trimming and J lost 4 bases, with 10 bases between them. The germline V gene encodes CDR1 MGHRA and CDR2 YSYEKL. CDR3 in amino acids: CASSQDWGAGANVLTF. CDR3 DNA sequence: TGCGCCAGCAGCCAAGATTGGGGAGCCGGGGCCAACGTCCTGACTTTC.

The chain has TRBV2 and TRBJ2-1; the D gene could be TRBD1 or TRBD2 (6 bases each). The CDR3 runs to 14 residues. Germline CDR1 is SNHLY and CDR2 is FYNNEI. The V gene lost 4 bases and the J gene lost 7 bases, with 14 bases spanning the gap. The CDR3 DNA follows: TGTGCCAGCAGTGTGTCCCTAGGGGGGAATGAGCAGTTCTTC. Amino acids: CASSVSLGGNEQFF.

V gene TRBV27 combines with J gene TRBJ1-1; maybe TRBD1 (5 bases). This CDR3 region has 15 residues. Germline V lookup: CDR1 MNHEY, CDR2 SMNVEV (reference sequence). V dropped 0 bases and J dropped 2 bases, with 10 bases sitting between them. The chain's CDR3 is CASSLSWGGNTEAFF. The CDR3 coding sequence is TGTGCCAGCAGTTTATCGTGGGGGGGAAACACTGAAGCTTTCTTT.

This clonotype turned up a few times. The rearrangement joins TRBV28 to TRBJ2-2, with D hard to call. V gave up 7 bases and J gave up 0 bases, with 6 bases separating them. Germline V gene lookup returns CDR1 MDHEN and CDR2 SYDVKM. This CDR3 comprises 13 residues. CDR3 sequence: CASMAANTGELFF. CDR3 DNA: TGTGCCAGCATGGCAGCGAACACCGGGGAGCTGTTTTTT.

This clonotype has a count of ten or more. The chain recombines TRBV12-3 or TRBV12-4 with TRBJ2-7; D remains unclear. The CDR3 is 14 residues long. Trimming left V 6 bases short and J 3 bases short, with 15 bases between. The CDR3, as DNA: TGTGCCAGCAGCTTGGGTGATGGGCACTACGAGCAGTACTTC. It encodes CASSLGDGHYEQYF.

This clonotype was counted between two and nine times. The chain links TRBV4-1 to TRBJ1-1; D gene unclear. V was shortened by 0 bases and J by 0 bases, with 14 bases between the two germline ends. Germline V gene sequence: CDR1 MGHRA, CDR2 YSYEKL. There are 17 residues in the CDR3. The CDR3 bases are TGCGCCAGCAGCCAAGATATGGCAGTTAACATGAACACTGAAGCTTTCTTT. It specifies CASSQDMAVNMNTEAFF.